This TCR beta chain was captured in a study of blood T cell repertoires in COVID-19. Using immunoSEQ multiplex PCR, the repertoire was profiled, and TCRdb retains in-frame clones only, with some absent. Counted here are roughly 140,000 clones, around 90% occurring once; the ten biggest clones make up roughly 4.5%. Trimming stripped 7 bases from V and 9 bases from J, with 12 bases between. This CDR3 contains 11 residues. From germline, CDR1 is MGHDK and CDR2 SYGVNS. The TCR was taken from a woman aged 55 to 70 with active or convalescent COVID-19. The gene calls are TRBV25-1 and TRBJ1-1, with D possibly being TRBD1 (5 bases). Specimen: peripheral blood. The DNA for the CDR3 is TGTGCCAGCAATGGGGGGGTCCAAGCTTTCTTT. This sequence encodes CASNGGVQAFF.